This T cell receptor beta chain was identified in a study of OX40 agonist ivuxolimab in advanced cancers. Across the study: The dose-escalation cohort had hepatocellular carcinoma, melanoma, renal cell or head and neck cancer. Study-level points and caveats: CD4+ and CD8+ T cells in blood underwent clonal expansion by week 6 at 0.1 to 3.0 mg/kg. There were, on average, more expanded clones in CD8+ T cells than in CD4+.

Sequencing was performed with immunoSEQ multiplex PCR; in TCRdb, only in-frame clones are kept and a portion is missing. The data contain around 84,000 clones, around 92% of them singletons. As regards this clone: Its cognate antigen is unknown.

Specimen: CD4+ or CD8+ T cells sorted from blood, collected in a trial of the OX40 agonist ivuxolimab. The TCR was taken from an adult with an advanced solid tumor such as melanoma, head and neck, liver or kidney cancer.

The CDR3 DNA reads TGTGCCAGCAGTTCCCCCAGTGGCTACACCTTC. Translation: CASSSPSGYTF. The chain joins TRBV28 to TRBJ1-2, with D unresolved. The length of the CDR3 is 11 residues. Trimming cost V 4 bases and J 7 bases, with 7 bases left between them. Germline V CDR1 and CDR2: MDHEN, SYDVKM.